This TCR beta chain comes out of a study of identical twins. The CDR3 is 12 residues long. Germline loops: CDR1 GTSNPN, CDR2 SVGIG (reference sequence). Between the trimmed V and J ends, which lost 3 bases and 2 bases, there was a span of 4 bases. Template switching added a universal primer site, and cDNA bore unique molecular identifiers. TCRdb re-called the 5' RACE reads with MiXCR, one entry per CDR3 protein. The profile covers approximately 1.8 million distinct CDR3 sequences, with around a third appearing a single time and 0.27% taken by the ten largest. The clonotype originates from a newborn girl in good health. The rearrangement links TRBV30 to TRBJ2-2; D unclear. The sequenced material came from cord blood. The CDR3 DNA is TGTGCCTGGAGACCCAACACCGGGGAGCTGTTTTTT. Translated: CAWRPNTGELFF.